The T cell receptor beta chain under discussion was sequenced for a study of cytotoxic CD8 clonotypes in ibrutinib-treated CLL. Study-level background: About 25 partial and 2 complete responses; at median roughly 68 months, 14 remitted, 12 progressed.

Trimming at V came to 4 bases and at J to 9 bases, leaving 9 bases not matched to a gene. Germline values: CDR1 SGHRS, CDR2 YFSETQ. The CDR3 is made up of 15 amino acids. The table came from immunoSEQ multiplex PCR; TCRdb's copy has only in-frame clones and leaves some out. In the table there are about 140,000 clones, about three quarters of which are singletons. The rearrangement joins TRBV5-1 to TRBJ2-1; 11 bases match TRBD2. The starting material was PBMCs, obtained after 24 months of ibrutinib treatment. The sequence came from a human donor with chronic lymphocytic leukemia. Here the CDR3 reads CASSPVAGGEGEQFF. Here the CDR3 DNA reads TGCGCCAGCAGCCCCGTAGCGGGAGGGGAGGGTGAGCAGTTCTTC.